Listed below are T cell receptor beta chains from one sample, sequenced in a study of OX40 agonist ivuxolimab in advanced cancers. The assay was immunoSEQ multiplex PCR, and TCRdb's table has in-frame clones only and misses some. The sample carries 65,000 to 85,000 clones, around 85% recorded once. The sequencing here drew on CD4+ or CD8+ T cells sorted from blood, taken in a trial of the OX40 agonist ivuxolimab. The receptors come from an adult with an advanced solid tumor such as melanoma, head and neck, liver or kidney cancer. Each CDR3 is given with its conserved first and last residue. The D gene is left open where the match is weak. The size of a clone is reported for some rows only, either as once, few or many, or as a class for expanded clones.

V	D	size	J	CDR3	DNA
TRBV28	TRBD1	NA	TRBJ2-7	CASTTGVPTFEQYF	TGTGCCAGCACTACAGGGGTCCCCACTTTCGAGCAGTACTTC
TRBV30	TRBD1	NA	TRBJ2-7	CARSVRSAGQGAYEQYF	TGTGCCCGGAGTGTACGGTCTGCGGGACAGGGGGCATACGAGCAGTACTTC
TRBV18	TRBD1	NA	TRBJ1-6	CASSLTGDSPLHF	TGTGCCAGCTCGCTTACAGGGGATTCACCCCTCCACTTT
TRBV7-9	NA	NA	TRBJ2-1	CASSARFAYNEQFF	TGTGCCAGCAGCGCCCGTTTCGCCTACAATGAGCAGTTCTTC
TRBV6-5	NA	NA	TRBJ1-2	CASGTEPYGYTF	TGTGCCAGCGGAACAGAACCCTATGGCTACACCTTC
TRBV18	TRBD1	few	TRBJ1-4	CASSSDRAEYEKLFF	TGTGCCAGCTCATCGGACAGGGCCGAGTATGAAAAACTGTTTTTT
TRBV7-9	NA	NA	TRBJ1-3	CASSLGNTIYF	TGTGCCAGCAGCCTAGGCAACACCATATATTTT
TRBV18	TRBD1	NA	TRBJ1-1	CASSPSPGGRVTEAFF	TGTGCCAGCTCACCAAGTCCAGGGGGGCGGGTCACTGAAGCTTTCTTT
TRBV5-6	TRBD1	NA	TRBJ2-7	CASSRTGGIEQYF	TGTGCCAGCAGCCGGACAGGGGGGATCGAGCAGTACTTC
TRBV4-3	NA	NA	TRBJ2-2	CASSLRVENTGELFF	TGCGCCAGCAGCCTGAGGGTGGAGAACACCGGGGAGCTGTTTTTT
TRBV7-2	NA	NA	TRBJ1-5	CASSLAIGAYQPQHF	TGTGCCAGCAGCTTAGCTATCGGTGCTTATCAGCCCCAGCATTTT
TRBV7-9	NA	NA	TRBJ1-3	CASSLIRHSGNTIYF	TGTGCCAGCAGCTTAATCCGGCACTCTGGAAACACCATATATTTT
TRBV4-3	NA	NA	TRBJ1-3	CASSQVVLWEELGNTIYF	TGCGCCAGCAGCCAAGTCGTGTTGTGGGAGGAACTTGGAAACACCATATATTTT
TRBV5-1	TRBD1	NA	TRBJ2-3	CASWTGAEWDTQYF	TGCGCCAGCTGGACAGGGGCTGAGTGGGATACGCAGTATTTT
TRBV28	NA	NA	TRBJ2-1	CASLPGGGGPYNEQFF	TGTGCCAGCCTCCCAGGGGGCGGGGGTCCCTACAATGAGCAGTTCTTC
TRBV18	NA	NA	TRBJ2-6	CASSPGVSRSGANVLTF	TGTGCCAGCTCACCAGGCGTTTCTAGGTCTGGGGCCAACGTCCTGACTTTC
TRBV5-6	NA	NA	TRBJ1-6	CASSFEGWDNSPLHF	TGTGCCAGCAGCTTTGAGGGGTGGGACAATTCACCCCTCCACTTT
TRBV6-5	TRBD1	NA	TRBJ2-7	CASRRTGLSYEQYF	TGTGCCAGCAGGCGGACAGGCCTCTCCTACGAGCAGTACTTC
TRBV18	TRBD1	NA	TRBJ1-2	CASSYGQGDGYTF	TGTGCCAGCTCATATGGACAGGGGGATGGCTACACCTTC
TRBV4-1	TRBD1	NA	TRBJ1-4	CASSRRGTGDEKLFF	TGCGCCAGCAGCCGACGGGGGACAGGGGATGAAAAACTGTTTTTT
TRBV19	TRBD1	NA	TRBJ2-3	CASSFGQGGPDTQYF	TGTGCCAGTAGCTTCGGACAGGGGGGGCCAGATACGCAGTATTTT
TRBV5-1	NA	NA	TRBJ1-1	CASSSQGENTEAFF	TGCGCCAGCAGTTCCCAGGGAGAGAACACTGAAGCTTTCTTT
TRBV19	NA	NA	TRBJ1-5	CASSKAAPGPQHF	TGTGCCAGTAGTAAGGCAGCCCCAGGGCCCCAGCATTTT
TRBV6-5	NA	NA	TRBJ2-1	CASSYSDHYNEQFF	TGTGCCAGCAGTTACAGCGACCACTACAATGAGCAGTTCTTC
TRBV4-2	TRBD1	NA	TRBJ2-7	CASSQGDSESYEQYF	TGTGCCAGCAGCCAAGGGGACAGCGAATCCTACGAGCAGTACTTC
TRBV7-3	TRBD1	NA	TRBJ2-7	CASSPDRVGEQYF	TGTGCCAGCAGCCCAGACAGGGTCGGCGAGCAGTACTTC
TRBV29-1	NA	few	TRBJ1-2	CSVGDPLGYTF	TGCAGCGTTGGGGATCCTCTTGGCTACACCTTC
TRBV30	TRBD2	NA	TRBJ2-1	CAWSLYLAGGMNKQFF	TGTGCCTGGAGTCTTTATTTGGCGGGGGGTATGAATAAGCAGTTCTTC
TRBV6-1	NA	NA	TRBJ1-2	CASRMGEEDYGYTF	TGTGCCAGCAGAATGGGGGAGGAAGACTATGGCTACACCTTC
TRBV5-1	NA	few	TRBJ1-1	CASSLGENTEAFF	TGCGCCAGCAGCTTGGGGGAGAACACTGAAGCTTTCTTT
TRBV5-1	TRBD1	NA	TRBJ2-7	CASSLVATGGYEQYF	TGCGCCAGCAGCTTGGTCGCGACAGGGGGGTACGAGCAGTACTTC
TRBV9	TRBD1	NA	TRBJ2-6	CASSVATDRGVLSGANVLTF	TGTGCCAGCAGCGTAGCTACTGACAGGGGTGTACTTTCTGGGGCCAACGTCCTGACTTTC
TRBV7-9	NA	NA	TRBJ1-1	CARYRERAFF	TGTGCCAGGTACAGGGAGAGGGCTTTCTTT
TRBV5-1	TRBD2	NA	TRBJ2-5	CASSLAGSGLAGVTGETQYF	TGCGCCAGCAGCTTGGCCGGATCGGGACTAGCGGGGGTGACTGGGGAGACCCAGTACTTC
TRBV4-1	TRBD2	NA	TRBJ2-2	CASSQNSGGNTGELFF	TGCGCCAGCAGCCAAAATAGCGGGGGGAACACCGGGGAGCTGTTTTTT
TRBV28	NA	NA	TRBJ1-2	CASSLVTAYGYTF	TGTGCCAGCAGTTTGGTGACAGCCTATGGCTACACCTTC
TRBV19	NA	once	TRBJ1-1	CASSTRGRGTEAFF	TGTGCCAGTAGTACCAGGGGCCGAGGCACTGAAGCTTTCTTT
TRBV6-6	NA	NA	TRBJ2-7	CASSYPRGADEQYF	TGTGCCAGCAGTTACCCCCGAGGGGCGGACGAGCAGTACTTC
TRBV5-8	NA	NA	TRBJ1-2	CASRTTNYGYTF	TGTGCCAGCAGGACCACTAACTATGGCTACACCTTC
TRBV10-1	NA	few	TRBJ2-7	CASSLGRPSYEQYF	TGCGCCAGCAGTTTGGGACGGCCCTCCTACGAGCAGTACTTC
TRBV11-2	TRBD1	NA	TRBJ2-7	CASSYRDSPYEQYF	TGTGCCAGCAGTTACCGGGACAGTCCTTACGAGCAGTACTTC
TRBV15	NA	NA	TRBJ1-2	CATSRDLSNGYTF	TGTGCCACCAGCAGAGATCTGTCGAATGGCTACACCTTC
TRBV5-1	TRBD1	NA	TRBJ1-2	CASSSSTPGQGLDTF	TGCGCCAGCAGCTCGTCCACTCCGGGACAGGGTCTCGACACCTTC
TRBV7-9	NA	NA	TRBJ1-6	CASSPQKGGLSPLHF	TGTGCCAGCAGCCCCCAAAAGGGGGGTTTATCACCCCTCCACTTT
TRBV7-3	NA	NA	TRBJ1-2	CASSLTGAGGYTF	TGTGCCAGCAGCTTAACAGGGGCAGGGGGCTACACCTTC
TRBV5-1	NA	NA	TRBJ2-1	CASSLVESYNEQFF	TGCGCCAGCAGCTTGGTTGAGTCCTACAATGAGCAGTTCTTC
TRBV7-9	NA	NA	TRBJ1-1	CASSFNRANTEAFF	TGTGCCAGCAGCTTCAACAGGGCGAACACTGAAGCTTTCTTT
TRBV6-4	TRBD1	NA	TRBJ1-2	CASSDGSITGGRPVHGYTF	TGTGCCAGCAGTGACGGGTCGATAACAGGGGGTAGGCCCGTCCATGGCTACACCTTC
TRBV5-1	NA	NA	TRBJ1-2	CASSHGGQDYGYTF	TGCGCCAGCAGCCACGGGGGGCAGGACTATGGCTACACCTTC
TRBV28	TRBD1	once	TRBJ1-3	CASSRSLGQGNTIYF	TGTGCCAGCAGTCGCTCATTGGGACAGGGAAACACCATATATTTT
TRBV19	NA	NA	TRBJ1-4	CASSIAGRAGEKLFF	TGTGCCAGTAGTATAGCTGGCAGGGCGGGGGAAAAACTGTTTTTT
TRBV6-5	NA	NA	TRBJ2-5	CASQGNQETQYF	TGTGCCAGCCAAGGGAACCAAGAGACCCAGTACTTC
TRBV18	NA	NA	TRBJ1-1	CASSPTMNTEAFF	TGTGCCAGCTCACCCACAATGAACACTGAAGCTTTCTTT